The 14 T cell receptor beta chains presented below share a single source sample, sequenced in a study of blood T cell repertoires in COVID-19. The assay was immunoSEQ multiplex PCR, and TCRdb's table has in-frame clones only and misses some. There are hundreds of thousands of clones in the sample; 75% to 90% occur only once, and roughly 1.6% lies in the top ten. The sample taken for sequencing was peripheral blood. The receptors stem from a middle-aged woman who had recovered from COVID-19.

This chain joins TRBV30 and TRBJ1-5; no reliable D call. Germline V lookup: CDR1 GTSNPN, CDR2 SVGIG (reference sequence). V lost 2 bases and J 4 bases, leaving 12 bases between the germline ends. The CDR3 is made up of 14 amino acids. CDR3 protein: CAWSRYGSNQPQHF. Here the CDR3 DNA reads TGTGCCTGGAGTCGTTACGGTAGTAATCAGCCCCAGCATTTT.

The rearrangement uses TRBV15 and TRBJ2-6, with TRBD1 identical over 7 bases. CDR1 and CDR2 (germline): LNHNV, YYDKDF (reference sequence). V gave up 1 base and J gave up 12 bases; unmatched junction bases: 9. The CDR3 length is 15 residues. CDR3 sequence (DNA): TGTGCCACCAGCAGAGTCCGTGGACAGGCTTCCGTCCTGACTTTC. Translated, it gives CATSRVRGQASVLTF.

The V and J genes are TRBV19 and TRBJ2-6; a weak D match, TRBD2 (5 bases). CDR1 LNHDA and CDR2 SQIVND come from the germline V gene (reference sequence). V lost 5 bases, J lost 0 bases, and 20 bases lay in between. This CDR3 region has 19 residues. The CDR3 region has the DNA TGTGCCAGTAGTGCCGGACTGAGAGTTGCGGACTCTGGGGCCAACGTCCTGACTTTC. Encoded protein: CASSAGLRVADSGANVLTF.

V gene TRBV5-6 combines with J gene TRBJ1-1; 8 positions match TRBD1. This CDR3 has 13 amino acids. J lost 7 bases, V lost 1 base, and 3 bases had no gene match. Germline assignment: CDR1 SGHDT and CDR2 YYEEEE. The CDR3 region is CASSLTGGGEAFF. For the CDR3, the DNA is TGTGCCAGCAGCTTGACAGGGGGTGGTGAAGCTTTCTTT.

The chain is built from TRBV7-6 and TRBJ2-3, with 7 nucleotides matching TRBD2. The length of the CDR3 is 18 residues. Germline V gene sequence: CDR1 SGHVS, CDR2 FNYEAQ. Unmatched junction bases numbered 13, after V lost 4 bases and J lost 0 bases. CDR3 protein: CASSYLSGLAASTDTQYF. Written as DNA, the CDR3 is TGTGCCAGCAGCTACCTGTCGGGTCTAGCGGCCAGCACAGATACGCAGTATTTT.

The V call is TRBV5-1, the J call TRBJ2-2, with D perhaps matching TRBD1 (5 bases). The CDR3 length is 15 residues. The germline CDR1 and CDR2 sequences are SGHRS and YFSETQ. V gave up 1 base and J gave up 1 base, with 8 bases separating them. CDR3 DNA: TGCGCCAGCAGCTTGTCAGGGTTGAACACCGGGGAGCTGTTTTTT. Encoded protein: CASSLSGLNTGELFF.

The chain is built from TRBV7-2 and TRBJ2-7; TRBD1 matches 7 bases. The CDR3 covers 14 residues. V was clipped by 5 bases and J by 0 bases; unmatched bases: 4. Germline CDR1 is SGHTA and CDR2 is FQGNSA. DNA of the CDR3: TGTGCCAGCAGCCGCCGGGACAGCTCCTACGAGCAGTACTTC. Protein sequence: CASSRRDSSYEQYF.

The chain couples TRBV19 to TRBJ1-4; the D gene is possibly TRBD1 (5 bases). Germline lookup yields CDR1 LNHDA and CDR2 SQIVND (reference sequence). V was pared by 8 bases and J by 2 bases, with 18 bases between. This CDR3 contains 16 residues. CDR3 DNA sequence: TGTGCCAGTTCAACTTGGGGCGGCTCGACTAATGAAAAACTGTTTTTT. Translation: CASSTWGGSTNEKLFF.

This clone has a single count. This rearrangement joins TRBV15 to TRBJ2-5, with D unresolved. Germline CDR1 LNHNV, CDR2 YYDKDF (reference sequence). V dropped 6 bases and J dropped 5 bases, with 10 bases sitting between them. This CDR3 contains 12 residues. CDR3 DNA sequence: TGTGCCACCAGAGCCCCGCCGGAGACCCAGTACTTC. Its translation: CATRAPPETQYF.

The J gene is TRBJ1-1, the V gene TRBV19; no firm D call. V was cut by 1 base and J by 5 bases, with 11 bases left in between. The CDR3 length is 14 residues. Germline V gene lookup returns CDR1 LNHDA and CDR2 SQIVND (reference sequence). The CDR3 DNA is TGTGCCAGTAGTATAGCCGCCGGGGTTACTGAAGCTTTCTTT. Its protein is CASSIAAGVTEAFF.

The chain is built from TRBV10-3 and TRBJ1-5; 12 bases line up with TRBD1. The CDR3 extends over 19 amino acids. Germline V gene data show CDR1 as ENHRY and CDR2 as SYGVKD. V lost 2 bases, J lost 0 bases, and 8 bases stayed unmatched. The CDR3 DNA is TGTGCCATCAGTGAGCCCCCGGGACAGGGGGCTTCTAGCAATCAGCCCCAGCATTTT. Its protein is CAISEPPGQGASSNQPQHF.

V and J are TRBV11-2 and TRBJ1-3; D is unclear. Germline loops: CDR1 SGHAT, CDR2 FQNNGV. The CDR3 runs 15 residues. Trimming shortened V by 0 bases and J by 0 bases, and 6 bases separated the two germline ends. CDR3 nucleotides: TGTGCCAGCAGCTTAGATTGGAGCTCTGGAAACACCATATATTTT. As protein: CASSLDWSSGNTIYF.

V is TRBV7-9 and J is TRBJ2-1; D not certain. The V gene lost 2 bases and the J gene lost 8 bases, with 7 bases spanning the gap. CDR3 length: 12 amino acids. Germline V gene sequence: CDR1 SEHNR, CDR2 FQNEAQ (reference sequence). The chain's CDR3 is CASSLTGDEQFF. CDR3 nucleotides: TGTGCCAGCAGCTTAACTGGAGATGAGCAGTTCTTC.

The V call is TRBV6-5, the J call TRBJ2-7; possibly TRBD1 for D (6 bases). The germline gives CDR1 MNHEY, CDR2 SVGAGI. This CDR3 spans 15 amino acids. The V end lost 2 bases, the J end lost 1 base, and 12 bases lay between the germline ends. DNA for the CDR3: TGTGCCAGCAGTTACCTTCCGACAGGTTCCTACGAGCAGTACTTC. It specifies CASSYLPTGSYEQYF.